Below, one TCR beta chain is given with its context. Its specificity is unknown. The sample belongs to a study of T cell responses to AZD1222 COVID-19 vaccine. The study's findings and limits: Epitopes outside B.1.351 and B.1.1.7 mutated regions reportedly drew nearly half of spike TCRs. Possibly, clonal diversity was underestimated; donors were largely white British and included more females.

The assay was immunoSEQ multiplex PCR, and TCRdb's table has in-frame clones only and misses some. The sample yields about 120,000 clones, about 85% seen once. CDR1 and CDR2 from the germline V gene are MNHNS and SASEGT. With 1 base removed from V and 4 bases from J, the gap between germline ends came to 16 bases. The CDR3 has 16 residues. The V and J genes are TRBV6-1 and TRBJ1-1, with TRBD1 as a possible D gene (5 bases). This TCR was sampled from an adult in good health. The sample consisted of peripheral blood, taken on day 0 of AZD1222 vaccination. The CDR3 sequence is CASSEEATGRGTEAFF. DNA for the CDR3: TGTGCCAGCAGTGAAGAAGCGACGGGGCGGGGCACTGAAGCTTTCTTT.